The source of this T cell receptor (beta chain) is a study of OX40 agonist ivuxolimab in advanced cancers. Study-level information: Patients received the agonistic anti-OX40 (CD134) antibody ivuxolimab.

This clone was detected once. CDR1 and CDR2 (germline): MNHNS, SASEGT. CDR3 length: 13 residues. V was pared by 7 bases and J by 1 base, with 1 base of the junction left unmatched. Sequenced by immunoSEQ multiplex PCR; TCRdb stores in-frame clones only, minus some. The sample has about 79,000 clones, approximately 91% seen once; the top ten hold more than 5.5%. This sequence originates from an adult with an advanced solid tumor such as melanoma, head and neck, liver or kidney cancer. The chain recombines TRBV6-1 with TRBJ1-1; 9 bases map to TRBD1. The sample was CD4+ or CD8+ T cells sorted from blood, taken in a trial of the OX40 agonist ivuxolimab. The DNA of the CDR3 is TGTGCCAGCAAACAGGGGGCGAACACTGAAGCTTTCTTT. This sequence encodes CASKQGANTEAFF.